The 32 T cell receptor beta chains listed next were all sequenced from one sample in a study of blood T cell repertoires in COVID-19. Sequencing was performed with immunoSEQ multiplex PCR; in TCRdb, only in-frame clones are kept and a portion is missing. The data contain 200,000 to 250,000 clones, roughly four fifths of them singletons. Sequences were obtained from peripheral blood. The source is a woman between 18 and 30 years old with acute or convalescent COVID-19.

This chain uses TRBV10-3 with TRBJ1-2, with TRBD1 as a possible D gene (5 bases). Germline V gives CDR1 ENHRY, CDR2 SYGVKD. The CDR3 runs 14 residues. With 3 bases removed from V and 0 bases from J, the gap between germline ends came to 8 bases. CDR3: CAISDTGPNYGYTF. For the CDR3, the DNA is TGTGCCATCAGTGACACAGGCCCTAACTATGGCTACACCTTC.

The chain has TRBV10-3 and TRBJ1-5; 7 bases line up with TRBD1. The CDR3 is 14 residues long. Germline V gives CDR1 ENHRY, CDR2 SYGVKD. J gave up 7 bases and V 0 bases, and 3 bases lay outside the gene matches. The CDR3 sequence: CAISESTGEQPQHF. The CDR3 coding sequence is TGTGCCATCAGTGAGTCTACAGGGGAACAGCCCCAGCATTTT.

V usage is TRBV18 and J usage is TRBJ2-7, with D possibly being TRBD1 (6 bases). The germline V and J ends were trimmed by 8 bases and 2 bases, with 13 bases remaining between them. The germline V gene encodes CDR1 KGHSH and CDR2 LQKENI. This CDR3 region has 13 residues. The CDR3 coding sequence is TGTGCCAGCAGTCTCCGGGACACCTACGAGCAGTACTTC. Protein sequence: CASSLRDTYEQYF.

The chain uses TRBV7-3 and TRBJ2-3; tentatively, D is TRBD1 (6 bases). The CDR3 is made up of 14 amino acids. The germline V gene has CDR1 SGHTA and CDR2 FQGTGA. V lost 3 bases and J lost 2, with 9 bases in between. The CDR3 DNA sequence: TGTGCCAGCAGCTTCGGACAGCACACAGATACGCAGTATTTT. It translates to CASSFGQHTDTQYF.

This clone was seen a few times. The chain is built from TRBV6-4 and TRBJ1-2; D unresolved. This CDR3 region has 13 residues. Germline CDR1 MRHNA, CDR2 SNTAGT. V was pared by 3 bases and J by 2 bases, with 7 bases between. Here the CDR3 reads CASSDGGNYGYTF. In DNA, the CDR3 is TGTGCCAGCAGTGATGGAGGGAACTATGGCTACACCTTC.

In regard to this clone: This specimen includes other DNA sequences encoding the same CDR3. This CDR3 is CASSLSETQYF. Written as DNA, the CDR3 is TGTGCCAGCAGTTTAAGCGAGACCCAGTACTTC. V usage is TRBV12-3 or TRBV12-4 and J usage is TRBJ2-5, with D unclear. V lost 2 bases, J lost 5 bases, and 3 bases lay in between. There are 11 residues in the CDR3.

As for this clone: The same CDR3 is also encoded by other DNA sequences in this sample. The V call is TRBV18, the J call TRBJ1-2; TRBD1 matches at 9 bases. The length of the CDR3 is 14 residues. Trimming took 6 bases from V and 3 from J; bases not matched to a gene: 5. CDR1 is KGHSH, CDR2 LQKENI, per germline. The CDR3 DNA reads as TGTGCCAGCTCGCCGGGACAGGGCTACTATGGCTACACCTTC. Translation gives CASSPGQGYYGYTF.

This clone is medium-sized in the sample. J is TRBJ2-1 and V is TRBV12-5; D perhaps matches TRBD2 (5 bases). Trimming took off 0 bases at V and 10 bases at J, with 10 bases between the two ends. Germline V CDR1 and CDR2: LGHNT, FRNRAP. This CDR3 spans 13 amino acids. CDR3 sequence reads: CASGLVQRAEQFF. The CDR3 bases are TGTGCTAGTGGTTTGGTACAGAGGGCAGAGCAGTTCTTC.

This chain connects TRBV28 to TRBJ1-2; 10 bases fit TRBD1. This CDR3 has 14 residues. The ends lost 6 bases at V and 6 bases at J; junction bases unmatched: 7. The germline CDR1 and CDR2 sequences are MDHEN and SYDVKM. CDR3 protein: CASSSFGTGDGYTF. The CDR3 DNA reads TGTGCCAGCAGCAGTTTCGGGACAGGGGATGGCTACACCTTC.

The chain carries TRBV19 and TRBJ2-7; 8 nucleotides line up with TRBD1. The CDR3 is 15 residues long. Germline lookup yields CDR1 LNHDA and CDR2 SQIVND (reference sequence). After removal of 3 bases from V and 9 bases from J, the junction contained 13 bases not matched to a gene. The CDR3 nucleotides read TGTGCCAGTAGTATTTTTTTGGGGCAGGGGGCGATGCAGTACTTC. Amino acids: CASSIFLGQGAMQYF.

J is TRBJ2-1 and V is TRBV5-5; 12 nucleotides agree with TRBD2. Germline V lookup: CDR1 SGHKS, CDR2 YYEKEE (reference sequence). V lost 4 bases and J lost 6; bases outside the gene matches: 8. CDR3 size: 16 residues. DNA for the CDR3: TGTGCCAGCAGCCCACTACCGGGACTAGCGGGCAATGAGCAGTTCTTC. Its translation: CASSPLPGLAGNEQFF.

CDR3 nucleotides: TGTGCCAGCAGCTCCCACAGGGGAACTAGCAATCAGCCCCAGCATTTT. Translation: CASSSHRGTSNQPQHF. V usage is TRBV7-8 and J usage is TRBJ1-5; TRBD1 aligns across 7 bases. Losses at the gene ends were 4 bases for V and 0 bases for J; bases not matched to a gene: 6. This CDR3 has 16 amino acids. Looked up from germline, CDR1 is SGHVS and CDR2 is FQNEAQ.

This clone was observed a single time. The chain is built from TRBV21-1 and TRBJ2-2; the table's D gene call, TRBD2, was not cross checked with the DNA. TRBV21-1 constitutes a pseudogene. This CDR3 has 19 amino acids. CDR3 residues: CASSKALSTRRRLSGELFF. The CDR3 DNA is TGTGCCAGCAGCAAAGCGCTATCCACCAGGAGGCGATTAAGCGGGGAGCTGTTTTTT.

To note about this clone: A read error may account for a junction end that differs from germline. The rearrangement links TRBV7-7 to TRBJ1-6; D not resolved. This CDR3 has 13 residues. Germline CDR1 and CDR2: SSHAT and FNYEAQ (reference sequence). Here the CDR3 reads CASSVTGNSPLHF. In DNA form, the CDR3 reads TGTGCTAGCAGCGTAACGGGTAATTCACCCCTCCACTTT.

The chain joins TRBV4-3 to TRBJ1-5; 8 bases fit TRBD1. This CDR3 spans 17 amino acids. J lost 0 bases, V lost 0 bases, and 4 bases had no gene match. CDR1 and CDR2 (germline): LGHNA, YSLEER. CDR3 nucleotide sequence: TGCGCCAGCAGCCAAGATAGGACAGGGTTTAGCAATCAGCCCCAGCATTTT. As protein: CASSQDRTGFSNQPQHF.

This rearrangement joins TRBV5-6 to TRBJ1-5; 9 nucleotides agree with TRBD1. The CDR3 has 15 amino acids. Germline values: CDR1 SGHDT, CDR2 YYEEEE. Trimming cost V 4 bases and J 6 bases; bases outside gene matches: 8. The DNA of the CDR3 is TGTGCCAGCAGCCTATACCGACAGGGGGGTCAGCCCCAGCATTTT. It yields the protein CASSLYRQGGQPQHF.

The V and J genes are TRBV5-4 and TRBJ2-1, with D possibly being TRBD2 (5 bases). The V end was cut by 2 bases, the J end by 10 bases, with 7 bases between. The CDR3 spans 11 residues. CDR1 is SGHNT, CDR2 YYREEE, per germline (reference sequence). CDR3 amino acids: CASSFGGEQFF. The CDR3 bases are TGTGCCAGCAGCTTCGGCGGGGAGCAGTTCTTC.

The gene calls are TRBV21-1 and TRBJ1-5; the D call in the table, TRBD1, was not verified against the DNA. TRBV21-1 is a pseudogene. The CDR3 length is 18 residues. In DNA form, the CDR3 reads TGTGCCAGCAGGATCATACAGTCAGGGGAATATAGCAATCAGCCCCAGCATTTT. Encoded protein: CASRIIQSGEYSNQPQHF.

The gene calls are TRBV6-5 and TRBJ2-7; 7 bases fit TRBD1. V lost 6 bases and J lost 4; bases outside the gene matches: 9. The germline CDR1 and CDR2 sequences are MNHEY and SVGAGI. The CDR3 totals 14 residues. The CDR3 spells CASRTDRVRYEQYF. For the CDR3, the DNA is TGTGCCAGCAGAACAGACAGGGTTCGATACGAGCAGTACTTC.

This chain's CDR3 is CASSGEQGSGNTIYF. In DNA, the CDR3 is TGTGCCAGCAGCGGCGAGCAGGGGTCTGGAAACACCATATATTTT. J is TRBJ1-3 and V is TRBV9; possible D gene TRBD1, 6 bases. The V gene lost 3 bases and the J gene lost 1 base, with 11 bases spanning the gap. In germline, CDR1 is SGDLS, CDR2 YYNGEE. This CDR3 spans 15 amino acids. Drawing the rest from reference TRBV9 and TRBJ1-3, the complete variable domain is DSGVTQTPKHLITATGQRVTLRCSPRSGDLSVYWYQQSLDQGLQFLIQYYNGEERAKGNILERFSAQQFPDLHSELNLSSLELGDSALYFCASSGEQGSGNTIYFGEGSWLTVV.

The chain recombines TRBV28 with TRBJ1-2; TRBD1 aligns across 7 bases. V lost 3 bases to trimming and J lost 0 bases; unmatched junction nucleotides: 7. Germline-derived CDR1 and CDR2 are MDHEN and SYDVKM. CDR3 length: 16 residues. CDR3 sequence reads: CASSFHARGTNYGYTF. CDR3 in DNA: TGTGCCAGCAGTTTTCATGCCAGGGGGACTAACTATGGCTACACCTTC.

The chain uses TRBV28 and TRBJ1-3, with 7 bases lining up with TRBD1. J lost 4 bases, V lost 5 bases, and 14 bases had no gene match. Germline CDR1 is MDHEN and CDR2 is SYDVKM. The CDR3 is made up of 17 amino acids. The CDR3 sequence: CASSEVQGGLYGNTIYF. For the CDR3, the DNA is TGTGCCAGCAGTGAGGTCCAGGGGGGTCTGTACGGAAACACCATATATTTT.

The table lists this clone with a count of one. This chain joins TRBV5-6 and TRBJ2-1, with 8 bases that match TRBD1. This CDR3 has 16 residues. Losses at the gene ends were 2 bases for V and 3 bases for J; bases not matched to a gene: 7. Germline assignment: CDR1 SGHDT and CDR2 YYEEEE. The CDR3 region has the DNA TGTGCCAGCAGCTTCGGACAGGGCCCTTACTACAATGAGCAGTTCTTC. Its protein product is CASSFGQGPYYNEQFF.

The chain is built from TRBV27 and TRBJ1-4; the match to TRBD1 covers 7 bases. Trimming cost V 2 bases and J 2 bases; bases outside gene matches: 5. Germline-derived CDR1 and CDR2 are MNHEY and SMNVEV (reference sequence). The CDR3 consists of 16 residues. The CDR3 protein is CASSLKGASTNEKLFF. In DNA, the CDR3 is TGTGCCAGCAGTTTAAAGGGGGCTTCCACTAATGAAAAACTGTTTTTT.

This chain links TRBV3-1 (or the pseudogene TRBV3-2) with TRBJ2-2; 7 bases match TRBD2. The V segment lost 1 base and the J segment 9 bases; nucleotides outside the gene matches: 5. Germline V lookup: CDR1 LGHDT, CDR2 YNNKEL (reference sequence). The CDR3 consists of 14 residues. CDR3 bases: TGTGCCAGCAGCCAAGGCCGGACTAGTAGGGAGCTGTTTTTT. It specifies CASSQGRTSRELFF.

A few counts support this clone. This chain links TRBV7-9 with TRBJ2-5; possibly TRBD2 for D (7 bases). The CDR3 contains 14 residues. Germline-derived CDR1 and CDR2 are SEHNR and FQNEAQ (reference sequence). V gave up 5 bases and J gave up 1 base, with 11 bases separating them. The CDR3 here is CASSRGGVQETQYF. The CDR3 DNA is TGTGCCAGCAGCCGAGGGGGGGTCCAAGAGACCCAGTACTTC.

This clone occurred once. The chain couples TRBV30 to TRBJ1-3; no clear D. Per germline, CDR1 GTSNPN and CDR2 SVGIG (reference sequence). The length of the CDR3 is 17 residues. V was cut by 1 base and J by 3 bases, with 19 bases left in between. The CDR3 DNA is TGTGCCTGGAGTGACCCCCGGGAGGGAGTGATTGGAAACACCATATATTTT. Its translation: CAWSDPREGVIGNTIYF.

The table lists this clone with a count of one. The V call is TRBV4-2, the J call TRBJ1-1, with a weak D call TRBD1 (6 bases). This CDR3 spans 11 amino acids. Between the trimmed V and J ends, which lost 0 bases and 11 bases, there was a span of 7 bases. Looked up from germline, CDR1 is LGHNA and CDR2 is YNFKEQ. CDR3 sequence: CASSQERGAFF. CDR3 sequence (DNA): TGTGCCAGCAGCCAAGAGAGGGGGGCTTTCTTT.

The V call is TRBV19, the J call TRBJ1-2; D is unresolved. This CDR3 is 14 amino acids long. Deletions cut 11 bases from V and 4 bases from J, with 20 bases between. Looked up from germline, CDR1 is LNHDA and CDR2 is SQIVND (reference sequence). As DNA, the CDR3 is TGTGCCTCCTCGGTAACCGCCCTATCCTATGGCTACACCTTC. Translated, it gives CASSVTALSYGYTF.

V is TRBV6-5 and J is TRBJ2-1; D uncertain. This CDR3 is 15 amino acids long. Trimming shortened V by 0 bases and J by 8 bases, and 14 bases separated the two germline ends. The germline V gene has CDR1 MNHEY and CDR2 SVGAGI. This chain's CDR3 is CASSYSTWSSDEQFF. In DNA form, the CDR3 reads TGTGCCAGCAGTTACTCGACTTGGAGTAGTGATGAGCAGTTCTTC.

The chain carries TRBV12-3 or TRBV12-4 and TRBJ1-2; no clear D. V lost 5 bases, J lost 2 bases, and 9 bases lay in between. This CDR3 is 13 amino acids long. The CDR3 sequence is CASSLQQNYGYTF. CDR3 bases: TGTGCCAGCAGTCTACAGCAAAACTATGGCTACACCTTC.

The chain combines TRBV28 with TRBJ2-1; 8 bases are shared with TRBD2. Germline values: CDR1 MDHEN, CDR2 SYDVKM. The junction had 9 bases not matched to a gene; V was cut back by 5 bases and J by 9 bases. The CDR3 sequence is 14 residues long. For the CDR3, the DNA is TGTGCCAGCAGTATCGACACGGGGGGGCGTGAGCAGTTCTTC. It codes for CASSIDTGGREQFF.